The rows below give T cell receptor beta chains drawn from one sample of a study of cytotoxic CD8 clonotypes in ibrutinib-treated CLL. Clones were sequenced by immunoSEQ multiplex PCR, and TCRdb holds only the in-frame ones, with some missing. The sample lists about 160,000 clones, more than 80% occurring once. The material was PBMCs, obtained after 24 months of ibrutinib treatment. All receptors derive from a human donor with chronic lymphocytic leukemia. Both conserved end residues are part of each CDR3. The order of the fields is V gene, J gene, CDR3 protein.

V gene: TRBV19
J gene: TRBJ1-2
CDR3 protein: CASSRDRGVVGYTF

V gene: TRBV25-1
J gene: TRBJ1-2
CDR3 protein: CASSRDPHPSYTF

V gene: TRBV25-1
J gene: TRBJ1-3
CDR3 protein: CASSEFQGPSSGNTIYF

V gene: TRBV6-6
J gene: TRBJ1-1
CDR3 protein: CASSFVGQGAFF

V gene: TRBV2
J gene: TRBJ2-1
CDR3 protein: CASQEDYNEQFF

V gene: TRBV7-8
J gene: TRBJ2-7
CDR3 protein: CASSLSGTGFFEQYF

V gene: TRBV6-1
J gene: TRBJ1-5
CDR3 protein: CASSEDSLRNQPQHF

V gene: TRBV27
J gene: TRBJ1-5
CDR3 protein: CASSLLGQARQPQHF

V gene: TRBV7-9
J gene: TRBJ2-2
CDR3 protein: CASSSTGTGELFF

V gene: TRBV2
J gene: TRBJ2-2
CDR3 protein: CASRLAGTPGGELFF

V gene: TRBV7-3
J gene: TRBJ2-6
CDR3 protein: CASSLTGVSGANVLTF

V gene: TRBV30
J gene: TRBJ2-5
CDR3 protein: CASDRGAWETQYF

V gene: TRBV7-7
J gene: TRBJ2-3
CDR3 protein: CASSLTNFMDTQYF

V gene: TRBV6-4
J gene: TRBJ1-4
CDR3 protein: CASSRDSTNEKLFF

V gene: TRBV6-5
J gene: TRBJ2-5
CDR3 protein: CASKEGAVEETQYF

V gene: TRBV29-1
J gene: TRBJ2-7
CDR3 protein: CSVEGGQGVTYEQYF

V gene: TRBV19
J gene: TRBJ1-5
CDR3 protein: CASSIESANQPQHF

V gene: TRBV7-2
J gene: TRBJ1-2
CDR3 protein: CASSMGQGRGRGYTF

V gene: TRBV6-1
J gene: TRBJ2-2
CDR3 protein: CASSEARVNAGELFF

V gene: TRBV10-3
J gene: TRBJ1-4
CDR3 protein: CAISEGFTNEKLFF

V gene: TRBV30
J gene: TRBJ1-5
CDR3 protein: CAWSGQANQPQHF

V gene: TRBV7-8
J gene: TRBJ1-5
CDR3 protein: CASSSVPGSGNQPQHF

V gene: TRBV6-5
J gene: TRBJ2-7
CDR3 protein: CASSYLKTGPGYEQYF

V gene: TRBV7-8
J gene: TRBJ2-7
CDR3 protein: CASARDLQTEQYF

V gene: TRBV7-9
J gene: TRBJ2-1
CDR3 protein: CASSLDGPGNEQFF

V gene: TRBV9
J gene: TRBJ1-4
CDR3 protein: CASRKRTSASRLFF

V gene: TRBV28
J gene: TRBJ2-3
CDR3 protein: CAIERGDTQYF

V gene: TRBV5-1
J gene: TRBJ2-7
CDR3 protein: CASSPSTESYEQYF

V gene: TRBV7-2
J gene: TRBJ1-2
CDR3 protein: CASTSSGGYGYTF

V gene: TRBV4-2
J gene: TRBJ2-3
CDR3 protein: CASSQDLAGGPLGTQYF

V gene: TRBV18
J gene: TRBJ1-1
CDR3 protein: CASPPGQGDLRVVGNTEAFF

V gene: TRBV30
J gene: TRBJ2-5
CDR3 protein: CAWNARTNPQETQYF

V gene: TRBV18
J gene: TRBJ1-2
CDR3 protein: CASSPTKGGLNYGYTF

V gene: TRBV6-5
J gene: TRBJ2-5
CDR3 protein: CASSRGRGYQETQYF

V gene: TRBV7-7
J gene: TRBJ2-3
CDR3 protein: CASSFSGSLDTQYF

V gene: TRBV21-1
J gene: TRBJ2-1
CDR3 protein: CASSNWDRGRNEQFF

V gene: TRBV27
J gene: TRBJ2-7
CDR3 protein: CASTLAPGPYEQYF

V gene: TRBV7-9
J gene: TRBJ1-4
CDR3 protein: CASSLARQGGEKLFF

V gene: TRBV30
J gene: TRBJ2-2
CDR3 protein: CALRGRIATGELFF

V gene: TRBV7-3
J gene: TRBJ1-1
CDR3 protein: CASSETGDTEAFF

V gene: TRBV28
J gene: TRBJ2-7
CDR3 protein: CASSSPQTSSYEQYF

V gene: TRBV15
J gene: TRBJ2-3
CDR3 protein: CATSENSGRTDTQYF

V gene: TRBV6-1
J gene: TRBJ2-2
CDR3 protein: CASRTGGDTGELFF

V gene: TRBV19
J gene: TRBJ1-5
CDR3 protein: CASRRGTGGTTSNQPQHF

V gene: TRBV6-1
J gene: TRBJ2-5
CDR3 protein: CASSEDRVRETQYF

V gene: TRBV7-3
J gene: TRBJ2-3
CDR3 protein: CASSRQGPDTQYF

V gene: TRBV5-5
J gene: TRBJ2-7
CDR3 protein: CASSLGHRDMGEQYF

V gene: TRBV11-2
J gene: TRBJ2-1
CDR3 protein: CASSLFPSEQFF

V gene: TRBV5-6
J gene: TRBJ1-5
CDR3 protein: CASSLAFGQSYSNQPQHF

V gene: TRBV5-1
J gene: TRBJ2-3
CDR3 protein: CASSPAGGPLDTQYF

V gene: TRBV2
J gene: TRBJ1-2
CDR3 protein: CASSSGTLRGGYTF

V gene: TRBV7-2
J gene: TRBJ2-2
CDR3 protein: CASSLRRSTGELFF

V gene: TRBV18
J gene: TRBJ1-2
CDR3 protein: CASSGDYNYGYTF

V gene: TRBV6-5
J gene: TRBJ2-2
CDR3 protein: CASTLWPGAGELFF

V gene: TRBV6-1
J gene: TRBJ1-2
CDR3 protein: CASSEARDRVDYGYTF

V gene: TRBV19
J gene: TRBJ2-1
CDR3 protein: CASSIGVAGKNEQFF

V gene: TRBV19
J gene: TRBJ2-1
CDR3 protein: CASSMVTRGEQFF

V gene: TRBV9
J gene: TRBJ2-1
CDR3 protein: CASSGVGVGEQFF

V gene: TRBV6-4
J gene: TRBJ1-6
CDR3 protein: CASSRDRYNSPLHF